These T cell receptor beta chains were read from a single sample in a study of radiation and T cells in renal cell carcinoma. Repertoires were generated with immunoSEQ multiplex PCR, while TCRdb's copy carries only in-frame clones and drops some. The sample shows approximately 120,000 clones, 81% of them seen only once. The input for sequencing was blood, taken from a patient whose treatment included radiotherapy and nephrectomy. These receptors were obtained from a man aged 50-59 years with renal cell carcinoma. Each CDR3 is given without its conserved first and last residue.

13	TRBV9	TRBJ1-1	ASSVSPGAGTEAF
11	TRBV14	TRBJ1-2	ASSQTGSGGYT
11	TRBV29-1	TRBJ2-2	SGSGRITGELF
14	TRBV5-1	TRBJ2-7	ASSLGSGGASYEQY
11	TRBV19	TRBJ1-1	ASSIKQHTEAF
12	TRBV6-6	TRBJ2-7	ASRKTGGSYEQY
12	TRBV11-3	TRBJ2-7	ASSLDPSHHEQY
14	TRBV7-9	TRBJ2-2	ASSLGYRGNTGELF
15	TRBV4-1	TRBJ1-2	ASSPGQGALANYGYT
12	TRBV9	TRBJ1-1	ASSVGTGGSEAF
11	TRBV7-7	TRBJ2-5	ASSRDSRETQY
14	TRBV27	TRBJ2-6	ASREGGASGANVLT
11	TRBV1	TRBJ1-2	TSSFRQAYGYT
12	TRBV10-1	TRBJ1-4	ASITGGGYEKLF
11	TRBV6-6	TRBJ1-1	ASSLLGVAEAF
11	TRBV10-2	TRBJ2-7	AIDRRSTYEQY
10	TRBV5-1	TRBJ2-4	ASSLMGEIQY
12	TRBV7-9	TRBJ2-2	ASSAGKNTGELF
10	TRBV19	TRBJ1-5	ASSSSGRPQH
10	TRBV9	TRBJ1-1	ASGQGPTEAF
18	TRBV5-5	TRBJ2-2	ASSRQPGTQSGLVTGELF
10	TRBV2	TRBJ1-6	ARGRNNSPLH
11	TRBV2	TRBJ2-2	ASSDRGAGELF
10	TRBV18	TRBJ2-1	ASSPTNNEQF
12	TRBV28	TRBJ1-3	ASSLGTRRNTIY
12	TRBV19	TRBJ2-7	ASAKQGIGYEQY
12	TRBV5-5	TRBJ2-7	ASSLVLRNYEQY
14	TRBV18	TRBJ1-1	ASSLQGSTSYTEAF
13	TRBV7-8	TRBJ1-5	ASSLTGGSYQPQH
10	TRBV30	TRBJ1-5	AWSAGVQPQH
12	TRBV10-3	TRBJ2-7	AISKTGGAYEQY
14	TRBV5-4	TRBJ2-5	ASSTPRAGAQETQY
11	TRBV12-5	TRBJ1-1	ASGQESDTEAF
11	TRBV7-6	TRBJ2-3	ASSSKGPDTQY
13	TRBV19	TRBJ2-5	ASNPGQGRLETQY
16	TRBV5-1	TRBJ2-3	ASSGLSRGQGTTDTQY
11	TRBV6-5	TRBJ1-2	ASRQQGTINYT
11	TRBV7-8	TRBJ1-6	ASSLTGDSPLH
13	TRBV4-1	TRBJ1-4	ASSQGGSGREKLF
11	TRBV19	TRBJ2-1	ASSWGVENEQF
12	TRBV10-3	TRBJ1-2	AISELVGPGGYT
12	TRBV11-2	TRBJ2-3	ASSIPPRSDTQY
12	TRBV10-3	TRBJ2-5	AISGRSSRETQY
13	TRBV7-8	TRBJ2-7	ASSQTPGSSYEQY
11	TRBV5-5	TRBJ1-5	ASSLGRDQPQH
10	TRBV29-1	TRBJ1-1	SVAFEFTEAF
13	TRBV6-1	TRBJ1-5	ASSGTLTPGQPQH
15	TRBV9	TRBJ2-3	ASSVSGRSLSTDTQY
15	TRBV7-9	TRBJ2-3	ASSLGAAGARTDTQY
14	TRBV5-1	TRBJ1-6	ASSWETGDYNSPLH
13	TRBV27	TRBJ2-7	ASSWAVSGPYEQY
12	TRBV7-9	TRBJ2-1	ASSLDDSYNEQF
12	TRBV5-8	TRBJ1-2	ASSLAVGYYGYT
15	TRBV2	TRBJ2-1	ASSETSVQSSYNEQF
14	TRBV7-8	TRBJ1-6	ASSPSFGISNSPLH
13	TRBV2	TRBJ2-5	ASSADSGASETQY
14	TRBV5-1	TRBJ1-2	ASSLGQPDRGYGYT